This T cell receptor beta chain is from a study of cytomegalovirus exposure and HLA in healthy donors. Study outcomes and limitations: Listed as cytomegalovirus-associated were 150 or so TCR beta chains. Analyses of presence/absence relied on an assumption of roughly uniform sequencing depth across donors.

The ends were cut back, 4 bases at V and 1 base at J, with 8 bases in the middle. The CDR3 totals 13 residues. CDR1 and CDR2 from the germline V gene are MNHNS and SASEGT. This PCR relied on a set of 60 Vbeta primers and 13 Jbeta primers. The authors' processing: Some 10 million of the roughly 80 million unique TCR beta chains counted in a later analysis were shared. Libraries were prepared by immunoSEQ multiplex PCR; TCRdb keeps only in-frame clonotypes and omits some of them. The DNA was the basis for D and trimming; V, J and clone size are from that table. The table records around 160,000 clones, 77% of them present only once. This clone was seen just once. Its target is not known.

This rearrangement joins TRBV6-1 to TRBJ2-7, with D perhaps matching TRBD1 (6 bases). The sample taken for sequencing was PBMCs. The clonotype originates from a male donor in good health and CMV-seropositive. CDR3 nucleotide sequence: TGTGCCAGCAGTGTGGACAGTTCCTACGAGCAGTACTTC. It codes for CASSVDSSYEQYF.